This TCR beta chain was identified during a study of CD8+CD57+ T cells in acquired aplastic anemia. Before being chosen for sequencing, patients had shown CD8+CD57+ cell expansion by flow cytometry. The TCR beta profiling, which covered VDJ combination and CDR3 sequence, was carried out using genomic DNA as the template. TCRdb analysed the reads with MiXCR anew, one entry per CDR3 protein. The sample includes about 240,000 distinct CDR3 sequences, around 43% seen only once; the top ten take under 9%. This CDR3 comprises 15 residues. The V gene lost 6 bases and the J gene lost 3 bases, with 18 bases spanning the gap. Per germline, CDR1 SGHVS and CDR2 FQNEAQ. This clonotype has more than one count but fewer than ten.

The sample was sorted CD4+, CD8+, or CD8+CD57+ T cells (not recorded which) from PBMCs. The genes are TRBV7-8 and TRBJ2-7; tentatively, D is TRBD1 (5 bases). This clonotype was obtained from a human donor with aplastic anemia. CDR3 in amino acids: CASSPTYEQDYEQYF. Here the CDR3 DNA reads TGTGCCAGCAGTCCAACTTATGAACAGGACTACGAGCAGTACTTC.